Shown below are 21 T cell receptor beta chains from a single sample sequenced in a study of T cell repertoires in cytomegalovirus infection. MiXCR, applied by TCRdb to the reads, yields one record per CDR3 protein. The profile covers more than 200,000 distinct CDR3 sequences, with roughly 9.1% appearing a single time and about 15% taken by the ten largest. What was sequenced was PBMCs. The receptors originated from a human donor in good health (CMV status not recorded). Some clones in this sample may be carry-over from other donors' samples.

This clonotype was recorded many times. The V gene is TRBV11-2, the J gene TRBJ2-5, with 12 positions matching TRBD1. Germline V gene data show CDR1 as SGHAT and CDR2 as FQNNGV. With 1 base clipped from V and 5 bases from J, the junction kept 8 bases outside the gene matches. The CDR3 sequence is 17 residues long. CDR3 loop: CASSLGIGTGGRETQYF. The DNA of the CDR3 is TGTGCCAGCAGCTTAGGGATTGGGACAGGGGGCCGGGAGACCCAGTACTTC.

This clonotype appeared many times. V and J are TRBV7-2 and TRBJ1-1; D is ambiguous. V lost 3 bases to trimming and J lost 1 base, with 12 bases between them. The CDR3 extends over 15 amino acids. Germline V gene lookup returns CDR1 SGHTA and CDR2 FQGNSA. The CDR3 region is CASSLAVSSNTEAFF. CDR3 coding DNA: TGTGCCAGCAGCTTGGCGGTCTCTTCGAACACTGAAGCTTTCTTT. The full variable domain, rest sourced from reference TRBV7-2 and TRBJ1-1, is GAGVSQSPSNKVTEKGKDVELRCDPISGHTALYWYRQSLGQGLEFLIYFQGNSAPDKSGLPSDRFSAERTGGSVSTLTIQRTQQEDSAVYLCASSLAVSSNTEAFFGQGTRLTVV.

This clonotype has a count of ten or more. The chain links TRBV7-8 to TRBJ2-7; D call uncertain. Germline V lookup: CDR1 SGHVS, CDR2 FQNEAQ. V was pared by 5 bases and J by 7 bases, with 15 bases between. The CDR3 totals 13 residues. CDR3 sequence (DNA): TGTGCCAGCAGCCAGAAAATAGCTGGAGAGCAGTACTTC. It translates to CASSQKIAGEQYF.

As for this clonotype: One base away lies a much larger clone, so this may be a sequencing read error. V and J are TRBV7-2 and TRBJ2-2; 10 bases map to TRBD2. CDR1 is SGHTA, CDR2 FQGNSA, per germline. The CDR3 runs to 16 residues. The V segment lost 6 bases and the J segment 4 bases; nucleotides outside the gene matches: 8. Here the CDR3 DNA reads TGTGCCAGCAGGCCCCCAGCGGGGGGGCCCACCGGGGAGCTGTTTTTT. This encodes CASRPPAGGPTGELFF.

The CDR3 region has the DNA TGTGCCAGCAGCCAAGGGGTAGCCTCCTACAATGAGCAGTTCTTC. Protein product: CASSQGVASYNEQFF. V is TRBV3-1 and J is TRBJ2-1; no definite D call. This CDR3 region has 15 residues. Germline V gene lookup returns CDR1 LGHDT and CDR2 YNNKEL (reference sequence). V was trimmed by 1 base and J by 0 bases, leaving 7 bases between them.

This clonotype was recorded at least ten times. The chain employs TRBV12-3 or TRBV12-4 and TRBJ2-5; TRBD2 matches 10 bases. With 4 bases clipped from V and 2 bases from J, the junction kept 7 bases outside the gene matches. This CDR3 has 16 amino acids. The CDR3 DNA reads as TGTGCCAGCAGTTCGGCCGAAGCGGGAGGGCAAGAGACCCAGTACTTC. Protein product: CASSSAEAGGQETQYF.

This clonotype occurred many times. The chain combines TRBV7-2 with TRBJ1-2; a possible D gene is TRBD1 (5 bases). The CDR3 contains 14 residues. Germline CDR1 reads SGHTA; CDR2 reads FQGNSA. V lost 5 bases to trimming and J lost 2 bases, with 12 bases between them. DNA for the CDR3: TGTGCCAGCAGCCGCGAGACAGAAAACTATGGCTACACCTTC. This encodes CASSRETENYGYTF.

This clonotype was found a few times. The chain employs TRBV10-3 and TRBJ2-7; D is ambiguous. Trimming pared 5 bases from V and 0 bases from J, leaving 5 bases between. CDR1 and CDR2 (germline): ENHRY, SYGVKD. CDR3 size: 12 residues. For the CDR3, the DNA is TGTGCCATCAGTACTAACTCCTACGAGCAGTACTTC. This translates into CAISTNSYEQYF.

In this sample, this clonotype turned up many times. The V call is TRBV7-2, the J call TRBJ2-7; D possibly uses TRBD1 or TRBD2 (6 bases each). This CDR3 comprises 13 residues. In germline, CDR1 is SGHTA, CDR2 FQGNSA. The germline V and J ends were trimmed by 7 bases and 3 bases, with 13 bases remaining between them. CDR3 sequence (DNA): TGTGCCAGCATGGGGGGCCCCGACTACGAGCAGTACTTC. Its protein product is CASMGGPDYEQYF.

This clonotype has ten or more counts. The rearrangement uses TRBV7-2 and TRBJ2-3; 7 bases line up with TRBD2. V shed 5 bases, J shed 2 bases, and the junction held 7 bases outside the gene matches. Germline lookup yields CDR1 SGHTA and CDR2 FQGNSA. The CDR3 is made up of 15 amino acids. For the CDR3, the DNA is TGTGCCAGCAGCGTTTGGGGGGGGATCACAGATACGCAGTATTTT. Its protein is CASSVWGGITDTQYF.

Here the CDR3 reads CASSRTVTSYEQYF. The CDR3 coding sequence is TGTGCCAGCTCACGGACAGTTACCTCCTACGAGCAGTACTTC. The chain has TRBV18 and TRBJ2-7; possibly TRBD1 for D (6 bases). The CDR3 has 14 amino acids. V lost 4 bases, J lost 0 bases, and 10 bases lay in between. CDR1 KGHSH and CDR2 LQKENI come from the germline V gene.

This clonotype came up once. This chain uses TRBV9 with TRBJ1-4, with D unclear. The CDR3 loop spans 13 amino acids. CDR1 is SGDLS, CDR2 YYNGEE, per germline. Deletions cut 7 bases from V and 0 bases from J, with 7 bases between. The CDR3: CASATATNEKLFF. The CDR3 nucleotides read TGTGCCAGCGCGACTGCAACTAATGAAAAACTGTTTTTT.

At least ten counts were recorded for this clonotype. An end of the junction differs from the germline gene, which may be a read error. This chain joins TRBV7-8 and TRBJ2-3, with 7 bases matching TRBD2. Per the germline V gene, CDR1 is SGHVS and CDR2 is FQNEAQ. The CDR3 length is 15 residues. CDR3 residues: CASCLLATSTDTQYF. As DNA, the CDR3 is TGTGCCAGCTGCTTACTAGCGACTAGCACAGATACGCAGTATTTT.

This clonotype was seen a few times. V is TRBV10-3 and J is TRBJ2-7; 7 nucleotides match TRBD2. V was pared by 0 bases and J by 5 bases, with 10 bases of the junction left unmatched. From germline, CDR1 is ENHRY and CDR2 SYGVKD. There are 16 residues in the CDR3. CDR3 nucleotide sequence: TGTGCCATCAGTGAGTCTGGTGCGGGAGACCACCACGAGCAGTACTTC. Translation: CAISESGAGDHHEQYF.

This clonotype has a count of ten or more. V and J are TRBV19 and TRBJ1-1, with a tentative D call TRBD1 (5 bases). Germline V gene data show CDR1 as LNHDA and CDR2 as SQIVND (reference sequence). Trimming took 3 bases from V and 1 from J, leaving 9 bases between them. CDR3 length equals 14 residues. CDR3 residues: CASSMGTANTEAFF. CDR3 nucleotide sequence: TGTGCCAGTAGTATGGGGACGGCGAACACTGAAGCTTTCTTT.

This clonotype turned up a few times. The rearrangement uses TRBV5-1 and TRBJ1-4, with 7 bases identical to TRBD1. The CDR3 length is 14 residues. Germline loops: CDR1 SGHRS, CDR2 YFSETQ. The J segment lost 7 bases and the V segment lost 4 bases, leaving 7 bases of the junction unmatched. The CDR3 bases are TGCGCCAGCAGCCCCCCGGGACAGAGTGAAAAACTGTTTTTT. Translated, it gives CASSPPGQSEKLFF.

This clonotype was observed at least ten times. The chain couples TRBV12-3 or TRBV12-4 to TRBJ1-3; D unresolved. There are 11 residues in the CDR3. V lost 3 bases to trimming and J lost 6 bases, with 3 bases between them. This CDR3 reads CASSFINTIYF. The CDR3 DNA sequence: TGTGCCAGCAGTTTCATAAACACCATATATTTT.

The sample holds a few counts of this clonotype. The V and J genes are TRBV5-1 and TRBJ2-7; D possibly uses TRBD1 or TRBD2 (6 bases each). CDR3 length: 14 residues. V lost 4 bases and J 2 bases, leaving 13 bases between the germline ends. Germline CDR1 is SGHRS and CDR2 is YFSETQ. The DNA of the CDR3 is TGCGCCAGCAGCCCGGGGGACATACCCTACGAGCAGTACTTC. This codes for CASSPGDIPYEQYF.

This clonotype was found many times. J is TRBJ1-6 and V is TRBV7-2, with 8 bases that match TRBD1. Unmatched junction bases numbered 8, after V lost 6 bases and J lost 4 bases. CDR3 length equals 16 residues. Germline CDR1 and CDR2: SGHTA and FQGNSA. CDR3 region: CASSPQGAGYNSPLHF. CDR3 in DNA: TGTGCCAGCAGTCCGCAGGGGGCAGGGTATAATTCACCCCTCCACTTT.

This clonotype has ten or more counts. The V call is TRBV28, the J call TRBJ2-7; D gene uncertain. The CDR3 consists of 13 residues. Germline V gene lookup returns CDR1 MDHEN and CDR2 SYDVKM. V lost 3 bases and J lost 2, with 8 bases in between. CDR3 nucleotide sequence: TGTGCCAGCAGTTTTTCCGTCCCCTACGAGCAGTACTTC. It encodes CASSFSVPYEQYF.

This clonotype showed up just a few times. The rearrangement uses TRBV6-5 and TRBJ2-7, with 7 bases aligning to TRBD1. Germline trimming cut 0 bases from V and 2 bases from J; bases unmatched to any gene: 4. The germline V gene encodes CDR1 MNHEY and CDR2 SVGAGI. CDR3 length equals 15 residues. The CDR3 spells CASSYSTGRPYEQYF. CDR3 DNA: TGTGCCAGCAGTTACTCGACAGGGCGGCCCTACGAGCAGTACTTC.